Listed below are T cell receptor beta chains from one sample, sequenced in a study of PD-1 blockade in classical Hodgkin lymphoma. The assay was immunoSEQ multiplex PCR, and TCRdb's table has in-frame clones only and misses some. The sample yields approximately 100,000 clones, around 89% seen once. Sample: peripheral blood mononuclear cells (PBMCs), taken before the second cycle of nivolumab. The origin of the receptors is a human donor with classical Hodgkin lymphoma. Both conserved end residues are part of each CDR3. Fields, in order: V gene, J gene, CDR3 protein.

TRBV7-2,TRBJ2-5,CASSFGSGARETQYF
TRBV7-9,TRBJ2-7,CASSLVVEQYF
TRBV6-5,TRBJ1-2,CASGSDHYGYTF
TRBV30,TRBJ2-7,CAWSNRGIIEQYF
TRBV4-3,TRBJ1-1,CASSSGTNTEAFF
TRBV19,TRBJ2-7,CASSIAGSSYEQYF
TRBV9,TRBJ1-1,CASNQGVSAGRTEAFF
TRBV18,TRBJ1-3,CASSPTRGPGNTIYF
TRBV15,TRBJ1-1,CATSRKTGFNTEAFF
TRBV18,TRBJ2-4,CASSPPDPTKPDKNIQYF
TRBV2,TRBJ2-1,CASRTGLALYNEQFF
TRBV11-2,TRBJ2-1,CASSLDGQGENEQFF
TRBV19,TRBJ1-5,CASTMGYSNQPQHF
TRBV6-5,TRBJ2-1,CASSYLQGGNNEQFF
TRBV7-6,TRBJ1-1,CASSPQGGGSEAFF
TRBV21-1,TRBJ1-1,CASSIPGQKKNTEAFF
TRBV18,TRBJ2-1,CASSPGAGNEQFF
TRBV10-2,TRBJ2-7,CASSEAPHYEQYF
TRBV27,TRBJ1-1,CASSLMGMATEAFF
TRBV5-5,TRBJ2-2,CASSLTPERELFF
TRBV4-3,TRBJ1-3,CASSQDDADRVISGNTIYF
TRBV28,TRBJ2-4,CASSRDSAKNIQYF
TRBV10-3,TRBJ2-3,CATQISTDTQYF
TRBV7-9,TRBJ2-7,CASSLAVGTPTDYEQYF
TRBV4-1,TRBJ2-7,CASSRGRGGDPYEQYF
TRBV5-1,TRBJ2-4,CASSVGQSNIQYF
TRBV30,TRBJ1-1,CAWSSQGPTEAFF
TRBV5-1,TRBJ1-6,CASSLEGGVNSPLHF
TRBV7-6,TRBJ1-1,CASSYSENTEAFF
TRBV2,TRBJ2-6,CASSEDGSGANVLTF
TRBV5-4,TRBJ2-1,CASSLQGVGEQFF
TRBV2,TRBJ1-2,CATPDRAHGYTF
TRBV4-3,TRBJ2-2,CASSQGYTGELFF
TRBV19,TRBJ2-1,CASRNYNEQFF
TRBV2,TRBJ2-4,CASSLAWAGNIQYF
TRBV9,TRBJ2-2,CASTTGTGELFF
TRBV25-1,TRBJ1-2,CASSDYKSRDRYNYGYTF
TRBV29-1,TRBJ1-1,CSVTTGIHTEAFF
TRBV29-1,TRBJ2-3,CSVQPSTDTQYF
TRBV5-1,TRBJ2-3,CASRLGQGTSTDTQYF
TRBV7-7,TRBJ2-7,CASSLGDTGEEQYF
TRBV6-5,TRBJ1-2,CASTRDRNYGYTF
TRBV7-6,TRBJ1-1,CASSRYASGNSAFF
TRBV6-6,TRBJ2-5,CASSYSNGWETQYF
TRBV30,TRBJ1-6,CASLPQVWNSPLHF